This TCR beta chain derives from a study of CD8 T cells in ankylosing spondylitis. Study outcomes and limitations: What appeared characteristic of ankylosing spondylitis blood was a TCR beta motif of under 10 highly homologous variants. In ankylosing spondylitis patients, matched synovial fluid reportedly showed significant enrichment of disease-linked clones.

TCR beta libraries were made by quantitative 5'-RACE with molecular barcodes. TCRdb used MiXCR to reprocess the 5' RACE reads, holding one entry per CDR3 protein. Here the sample spans about 210,000 distinct CDR3 sequences, 7.3% being singletons. Turning to this clonotype: Its antigen is unknown.

CDR1 and CDR2 from the germline V gene are SGHAT and FQNNGV. CDR3 size: 15 residues. Unmatched junction bases numbered 8, after V lost 4 bases and J lost 5 bases. Sequencing was carried out using blood, either unsorted or a sorted T cell fraction (not recorded which). This sequence joins TRBV11-2 and TRBJ1-2, with TRBD1 matching 9 bases. The sequence derives from a male donor with ankylosing spondylitis. The CDR3 protein is CASSSDDRGIYGYTF. Written as DNA, the CDR3 is TGTGCCAGCAGCTCCGACGACAGGGGGATTTATGGCTACACCTTC.